This T cell receptor (beta chain) was identified in a study of blood T cell repertoires in COVID-19. Generated by immunoSEQ multiplex PCR, the TCRdb table keeps only in-frame clones and is missing some. The data show about 49,000 clones, with 70% to 90% seen just once and around 5% held by the top ten. The CDR3 consists of 15 residues. Germline values: CDR1 GTSNPN, CDR2 SVGIG (reference sequence). J lost 1 base, V lost 0 bases, and 3 bases had no gene match. The chain carries TRBV30 and TRBJ1-3; TRBD1 agrees at 7 bases. This receptor was taken from a man aged 35-49 years with active COVID-19. The sample was peripheral blood. Written as DNA, the CDR3 is TGTGCCTGGAGTGTAAAGGGGGCATCTGGAAACACCATATATTTT. It specifies CAWSVKGASGNTIYF.